Presented here are 16 T cell receptor beta chains from one specimen sequenced in a study of T-cell memory formation after mild COVID-19. TCRdb re-called the 5' RACE reads with MiXCR, one entry per CDR3 protein. The table shows about 12,000 distinct CDR3 sequences, with roughly 15% occurring only once. The sequenced sample consisted of PBMCs or a T cell subset sorted from them (not recorded which). The receptors were sampled from a man between 18 and 35 years old who had mild COVID-19 (a few samples of this study predate the infection). Cell type and time point are not known.

This clonotype occurred a few times. The genes are TRBV20-1 and TRBJ1-2; 9 nucleotides agree with TRBD1. From germline, CDR1 is DFQATT and CDR2 SNEGSKA (reference sequence). CDR3 size: 13 residues. The ends lost 8 bases at V and 7 bases at J; junction bases unmatched: 11. The CDR3 DNA reads as TGCAGTCATTATACAGGGGGCGCGAGTGGCTACACCTTC. Amino acids: CSHYTGGASGYTF.

This clonotype was detected ten times or more. The genes are TRBV6-2 or TRBV6-3 and TRBJ2-3, with 9 bases identical to TRBD1. Germline CDR1 MNHEY, CDR2 SVGEGT. The CDR3 totals 17 residues. V shed 0 bases and J 5 bases; nucleotides not matched to a gene: 9. The CDR3 DNA sequence: TGTGCCAGCAGTTACTCATGGGACAGGGAGGAAATAGATACGCAGTATTTT. It specifies CASSYSWDREEIDTQYF.

This clonotype was detected many times. The genes are TRBV29-1 and TRBJ2-2; tentatively, D is TRBD1 (6 bases). Trimming took 4 bases from V and 6 from J, leaving 12 bases between them. The CDR3 sequence is 13 residues long. Germline CDR1 SQVTM, CDR2 ANQGSEA. The CDR3 loop reads CSVALGAAGELFF. For the CDR3, the DNA is TGCAGCGTTGCACTGGGGGCTGCCGGGGAGCTGTTTTTT.

This clonotype showed up many times. The chain couples TRBV6-2 or TRBV6-3 to TRBJ1-2; D call uncertain. Germline CDR1 and CDR2: MNHEY and SVGEGT. There are 11 residues in the CDR3. The V gene lost 0 bases and the J gene lost 5 bases, with 1 base spanning the gap. The CDR3 sequence is CASSYSYGYTF. The CDR3 nucleotides read TGTGCCAGCAGTTACTCGTATGGCTACACCTTC.

V and J are TRBV6-1 and TRBJ2-1; TRBD1 is a possible D gene (6 bases). Looked up from germline, CDR1 is MNHNS and CDR2 is SASEGT. The CDR3 contains 16 residues. Trimming took 4 bases from V and 8 from J, leaving 21 bases between them. CDR3 coding DNA: TGTGCCAGCAGTGGCCGCCGGGACACTAGACCGTATGAGCAGTTCTTC. Translating it yields CASSGRRDTRPYEQFF.

At least ten counts were recorded for this clonotype. The chain recombines TRBV7-8 with TRBJ2-7, with 7 bases lining up with TRBD1. Germline assignment: CDR1 SGHVS and CDR2 FQNEAQ. This CDR3 has 13 amino acids. V lost 5 bases and J lost 3; bases outside the gene matches: 4. DNA of the CDR3: TGTGCCAGCAGCGCAAGGACAGGCTACGAGCAGTACGTC. It encodes CASSARTGYEQYV.

This clonotype was seen ten or more times. This chain links TRBV18 with TRBJ1-1; no clear D gene. V was shortened by 1 base and J by 8 bases, with 11 bases between the two germline ends. The germline gives CDR1 KGHSH, CDR2 LQKENI. CDR3 length: 13 amino acids. This CDR3 is CASSPRETVEAFF. CDR3 nucleotide sequence: TGTGCCAGCTCACCACGAGAAACGGTGGAAGCTTTCTTT.

This sequence joins TRBV9 and TRBJ2-1, with 10 nucleotides matching TRBD2. Per germline, CDR1 SGDLS and CDR2 YYNGEE. Unmatched junction bases numbered 8, after V lost 0 bases and J lost 8 bases. The CDR3 has 16 amino acids. The CDR3 loop is CASSVELSLAGDEQFF. CDR3 DNA sequence: TGTGCCAGCAGCGTAGAACTTAGTCTAGCGGGAGATGAGCAGTTCTTC.

This clonotype was seen more than once but under ten times. The chain uses TRBV6-2 or TRBV6-3 and TRBJ1-5, with 8 bases aligning to TRBD1. The CDR3 contains 15 residues. V was pared by 1 base and J by 3 bases, with 2 bases of the junction left unmatched. Germline assignment: CDR1 MNHEY and CDR2 SVGEGT. DNA of the CDR3: TGTGCCAGCAGTTACTGGACAGGGAACAATCAGCCCCAGCATTTT. It encodes CASSYWTGNNQPQHF.

V and J are TRBV4-2 and TRBJ2-2; tentative D call: TRBD2 (6 bases). The CDR3 contains 14 residues. Trimming removed 3 bases at V and 4 bases at J, with 9 bases between. Germline-derived CDR1 and CDR2 are LGHNA and YNFKEQ. CDR3 DNA: TGTGCCAGCAGCCACACTAGCCCCACCGGGGAGCTGTTTTTT. Translated: CASSHTSPTGELFF.

This clonotype was detected many times. The chain employs TRBV5-6 and TRBJ2-5, with D perhaps assigned TRBD1 or TRBD2 (5 bases each). CDR3 length: 13 residues. The germline V gene encodes CDR1 SGHDT and CDR2 YYEEEE. V was clipped by 3 bases and J by 0 bases, with 6 bases between them. The chain's CDR3 is CASSWGYQETQYF. The CDR3 DNA is TGTGCCAGCAGCTGGGGGTACCAAGAGACCCAGTACTTC.

The chain links TRBV2 to TRBJ1-5, with no clear D. The CDR3 has 15 amino acids. Per germline, CDR1 SNHLY and CDR2 FYNNEI. Trimming removed 4 bases from V and 0 bases from J, with 10 bases in between. The CDR3 DNA sequence: TGTGCCAGCAGTGGTTGGGGTTATAGCAATCAGCCCCAGCATTTT. Translating gives CASSGWGYSNQPQHF.

This clonotype appeared many times. The chain uses TRBV4-3 and TRBJ1-1; no firm D call. Germline CDR1 and CDR2: LGHNA and YSLEER. Trimming removed 7 bases from V and 1 base from J, with 16 bases in between. The CDR3 runs to 15 residues. CDR3 in amino acids: CASKLSSAGNTEAFF. CDR3 nucleotides: TGCGCCAGCAAACTCTCAAGCGCAGGGAACACTGAAGCTTTCTTT.

By sample fraction, this clonotype is medium-sized. V and J are TRBV6-6 and TRBJ2-1; 7 nucleotides line up with TRBD2. The CDR3 is made up of 15 amino acids. Germline CDR1 reads MNHNY; CDR2 reads SVGAGI (reference sequence). V gave up 8 bases and J gave up 4 bases; unmatched junction bases: 11. DNA of the CDR3: TGTGCCAGCCTGGGGGTCGGGGGGTATTACAATGAGCAGTTCTTC. It translates to CASLGVGGYYNEQFF.

This clonotype has at least ten counts. This chain connects TRBV7-3 to TRBJ2-1; D might be TRBD2 (5 bases). Germline V gene data show CDR1 as SGHTA and CDR2 as FQGTGA. Trimming left V 4 bases short and J 8 bases short, with 9 bases between. This CDR3 is built from 12 residues. The CDR3: CASSSTGYEQFF. For the CDR3, the DNA is TGTGCCAGCAGCTCGACGGGGTATGAGCAGTTCTTC.

The chain recombines TRBV20-1 with TRBJ1-2; possible D gene TRBD1, 6 bases. The CDR3 is made up of 13 amino acids. Germline V CDR1 and CDR2: DFQATT, SNEGSKA (reference sequence). The germline V and J ends were trimmed by 2 bases and 4 bases, with 11 bases remaining between them. The CDR3 DNA follows: TGCAGTGCTAGACCCGGACAGCTCTATGGCTACACCTTC. This translates into CSARPGQLYGYTF.